Sequencing of this T cell receptor (beta chain) was carried out in a study of T cells after yellow fever vaccination. Study conclusions and caveats: Clonotypes appearing in both CD4 and CD8 compartments existed, and their share was small. In post-booster samples, most primary-vaccination clones reappeared (about 95% CD4, about 91% CD8). Weaker overall, the secondary response nonetheless peaked faster (day 5 versus 15).

This clonotype was counted only a few times. Its antigen is not known. Conversion of TCR transcripts into cDNA relied on 5'RACE template switching, which added a universal primer site and UMIs. MiXCR was run by TCRdb on the 5' RACE reads, yielding one entry per CDR3 protein. The sample has approximately 120,000 distinct CDR3 sequences, under 8.5% seen once. Sequences were derived from CD4+ T cells sorted from PBMCs, sampled approximately 11 days after the first yellow fever vaccination. The sequence was collected from a man in his late teens or twenties who received the YFV17D yellow fever vaccine.

This CDR3 is CASSQVGYTEAFF. DNA for the CDR3: TGTGCCAGCAGCCAAGTCGGTTACACTGAAGCTTTCTTT. V and J are TRBV3-1 and TRBJ1-1; no clear D. Germline loops: CDR1 LGHDT, CDR2 YNNKEL (reference sequence). Trimming left V 1 base short and J 3 bases short, with 6 bases between. This CDR3 has 13 residues.